The 7 T cell receptor beta chains below all came from one sample that was sequenced in a study of blood T cell repertoires in COVID-19. Profiled with immunoSEQ multiplex PCR; TCRdb holds only in-frame clones, not every one. The sample has nearly 400,000 clones, roughly nine tenths seen once. The specimen sequenced was PBMCs or T cells enriched from blood (not recorded which). Receptors were obtained from a woman in her 30s who had recovered from COVID-19.

The chain employs TRBV19 and TRBJ1-4, with 8 bases matching TRBD1. Germline assignment: CDR1 LNHDA and CDR2 SQIVND (reference sequence). Trimming cost V 5 bases and J 7 bases; bases outside gene matches: 9. The length of the CDR3 is 15 residues. CDR3 protein: CASSASGTGAEKLFF. DNA of the CDR3: TGTGCCAGTAGTGCCTCCGGGACAGGAGCTGAAAAACTGTTTTTT.

The V gene is TRBV29-1, the J gene TRBJ2-7; D gene ambiguous. The CDR3 covers 11 residues. CDR1 and CDR2 from the germline V gene are SQVTM and ANQGSEA. The ends were cut back, 5 bases at V and 4 bases at J, with 9 bases in the middle. The chain's CDR3 is CSVLSRYEQYF. The CDR3, as DNA: TGCAGCGTTCTCTCTAGGTACGAGCAGTACTTC.

This chain connects TRBV30 to TRBJ2-1, with 8 bases that match TRBD2. Trimming at V came to 7 bases and at J to 3 bases, leaving 11 bases not matched to a gene. The CDR3 runs 15 residues. The V gene's germline CDR1 is GTSNPN and CDR2 SVGIG (reference sequence). The CDR3 bases are TGTGCCTTGGGGCAGGGGCTAGCGGGCTACAATGAGCAGTTCTTC. This translates into CALGQGLAGYNEQFF.

The chain uses TRBV18 and TRBJ1-2; D unresolved. The CDR3 loop spans 15 amino acids. Germline CDR1 is KGHSH and CDR2 is LQKENI. Trimming took 1 base from V and 4 from J, leaving 13 bases between them. The CDR3 here is CASSPREAHSYGYTF. The CDR3 coding sequence is TGTGCCAGCTCACCACGGGAGGCACACTCCTATGGCTACACCTTC. Full variable domain (missing parts from reference TRBV18 and TRBJ1-2): NAGVMQNPRHLVRRRGQEARLRCSPMKGHSHVYWYRQLPEEGLKFMVYLQKENIIDESGMPKERFSAEFPKEGPSILRIQQVVRGDSAAYFCASSPREAHSYGYTFGSGTRLTVV.

The chain uses TRBV7-8 and TRBJ1-6; 7 bases agree with TRBD1. J lost 6 bases, V lost 1 base, and 6 bases had no gene match. Germline values: CDR1 SGHVS, CDR2 FQNEAQ. CDR3 length: 16 residues. For the CDR3, the DNA is TGTGCCAGCAGCTTAGTTGACAGGGCCATTAATTCACCCCTCCACTTT. Translating gives CASSLVDRAINSPLHF. The full variable domain, in which reference TRBV7-8 and TRBJ1-6 provide the parts outside the CDR3, is GAGVSQSPRYKVAKRGQDVALRCDPISGHVSLFWYQQALGQGPEFLTYFQNEAQLDKSGLPSDRFFAERPEGSVSTLKIQRTQQEDSAVYLCASSLVDRAINSPLHFGNGTRLTVT.

The rearrangement uses TRBV6-2 or TRBV6-3 and TRBJ1-2, with 7 bases fitting TRBD1. The CDR3 is 15 residues long. J gave up 4 bases and V 2 bases, and 7 bases lay outside the gene matches. Per germline, CDR1 MNHEY and CDR2 SVGEGT. The CDR3 protein is CASSYHDRDPYGYTF. The CDR3, as DNA: TGTGCCAGCAGTTACCATGACAGGGACCCCTATGGCTACACCTTC.

The rearrangement uses TRBV12-3 or TRBV12-4 and TRBJ1-2; the D gene is possibly TRBD1 (5 bases). Trimming took 6 bases from V and 7 from J, leaving 15 bases between them. This CDR3 comprises 13 residues. CDR3 in amino acids: CASSRTRGFGYTF. The CDR3 DNA follows: TGTGCCAGCAGCCGGACACGGGGGTTTGGCTACACCTTC.